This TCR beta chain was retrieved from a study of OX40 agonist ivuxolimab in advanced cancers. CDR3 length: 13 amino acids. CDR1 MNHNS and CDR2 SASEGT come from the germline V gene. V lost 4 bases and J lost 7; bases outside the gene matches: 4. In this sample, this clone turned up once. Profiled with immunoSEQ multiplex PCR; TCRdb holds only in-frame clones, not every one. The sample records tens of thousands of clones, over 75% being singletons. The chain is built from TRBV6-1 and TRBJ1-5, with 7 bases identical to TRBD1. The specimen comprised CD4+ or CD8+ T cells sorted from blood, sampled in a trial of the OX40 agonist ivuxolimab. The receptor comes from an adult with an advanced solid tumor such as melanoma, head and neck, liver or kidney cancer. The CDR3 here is CASSGGQNQPQHF. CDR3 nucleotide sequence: TGTGCCAGCAGTGGGGGACAGAACCAGCCCCAGCATTTT.